This T cell receptor beta chain was recovered during a study of cytomegalovirus exposure and HLA in healthy donors listed by TCRdb under 2017. Context from the whole study: In an earlier analysis of around 540 of the donors, 276 Gb of sequence data and 117 million unique TCR beta sequences from roughly 180 million T cells were reported. The T cell repertoires of about 700 subjects were profiled by immunosequencing and related to cytomegalovirus serostatus. In the later analysis, no new phenotypic data were used to find candidate immune exposures; instead, reliance was placed on TCR beta sequences and their occurrence across donors. Typing coverage differed by locus: A, B, C, DRB1 and DQB1 were typed in roughly 620-630 donors, DQA1 in 500 to 550, DPA1 in around 610, and DPB1 in 472. In an earlier analysis of roughly 600 of the donors, high-throughput TCR beta sequencing was used to judge whether each TCR beta V gene segment behaved as functional or pseudogenic. A later genetic analysis took genome-wide SNP genotypes for about 55% of the roughly 670 donors and used that subset as a discovery cohort. The study aimed to test whether cataloging public T cell receptors could reveal signatures of past pathogen exposure. Class I and class II HLA loci were covered by the typing at four-digit resolution. Across approximately 400 genotyped donors of the cohort, an average of roughly 250,000 unique TCR beta nucleotide sequences per donor were sequenced, and approximately 19% of those sequences were non-productive. To predict cytomegalovirus infection status, the study brought together high-throughput TCR immunosequencing, statistical association of individual TCRs with disease status, and machine learning. Every discovery cohort repertoire had been produced on one sequencing platform. An early release that covered some 640 HLA-typed donors contained about 300 gigabases of sequencing data and 65 million to 100 million unique TCR sequences. Because of strong linkage in the cohort, a few DR-DQ haplotypes were treated as single units for association and clustering. The genetic ancestry cluster associated with self-reported Caucasian donors included roughly four fifths of the 398 genotyped donors. Along with the approximately 620-subject first cohort, a separate validation cohort of over a hundred different subjects was used. In a later analysis, previously published TCR beta repertoires from roughly 710 donors were re-analyzed and high-resolution HLA genotyping was added so that TCR occurrence patterns could be studied. Donor age, sex, ethnicity and CMV serostatus were compiled together with the repertoire data.

Preparation of the library involved the immunoSEQ multiplex PCR assay. For the multiplex PCR, a mixture combining 60 forward primers for TCR Vbeta segments and 13 reverse primers for TCR Jbeta segments was used. The CDR3 region of rearranged TCR beta genes was amplified from genomic DNA with a multiplex PCR assay. The Illumina HiSeq System was used to sequence the amplified TCR beta libraries as 87-base-pair reads. Regarding the original processing steps: A later analysis counted some 80 million unique TCR beta chains across the 666 repertoires, and approximately 11 million of these chains were shared by at least two donors. Raw reads were error-corrected and collapsed into unique sequences with a nearest-neighbor algorithm that merged closely related sequences to remove PCR and sequencing errors. V, D and J gene segments were assigned by aligning CDR3 sequences to IMGT reference sequences. Each retained sequence needed at least a six-nucleotide match to both a V gene segment and a J gene segment. A rearrangement counted as productive if the CDR3 had no stop codons and remained in frame with V and J, and every other rearrangement counted as non-productive. CDR3 was defined by IMGT convention, running from the second conserved V-encoded cysteine to the conserved J-encoded phenylalanine. The earlier analysis of 450 to 750 of the donors excluded any sequence lacking an unambiguous match to a single V gene segment. In an earlier analysis of approximately 500 of the donors, a V segment was called functional when productive rearrangements were above 56.7%, and segregating when the standard deviation between donors exceeded 5%. To diagnose cytomegalovirus status from the catalog of TCR beta chain sequences, a statistical classification framework was built. In a later analysis, TCR nucleotide sequences were compared against IMGT/GENE-DB human TR gene sequences so that V and J genes could be assigned. Using the TCRdist pipeline, a later analysis assigned CDR3 sequences along with most-parsimonious VDJ recombination scenarios. In a later analysis, every TCR beta chain was defined by the combination of its CDR3 amino acid sequence and its V-gene family, and reads without a unique V-gene family were dropped. A later analysis removed 450 to 600 highly shared, low-generation-probability nucleotide sequences to deal with suspected cross-contamination and a sequencing artifact. In a later analysis, a clonal expansion index was calculated for each public chain from normalized within-repertoire ranks of inferred template counts. In a later analysis, generation probabilities were computed with a VDJ recombination model fitted to out-of-frame rearrangements, and the resulting probabilities were checked against IGoR. In a later analysis, TCR-TCR, TCR-HLA and TCR-CMV co-occurrence was scored with hypergeometric tests, and a repertoire-size bias correction was applied to TCR pairs. False discovery rates were estimated in a later analysis by permuting HLA or CMV assignments 20 times. A later analysis grouped co-occurring TCRs with DBSCAN, adding TCRdist sequence similarity when clustering within HLA-allele-positive subsets. Repertoires with fewer than 30,000 or more than 120,000 public chains were left out of co-occurrence clustering, as were five repertoires with anomalous nucleotide sharing. TCRdb stores this immuneACCESS table with in-frame sequences only. Part of the clones is absent; in the studies checked, under half of the shortfall reflects unresolved V genes, and no reason is known for the rest. V and J calls and clone size are copied from that table; D and trimming were computed from the DNA. Recorded for this sample are tens of thousands of clones; 7.5% to 8.5% of them occurred a single time. The ten largest clones add up to approximately 2.5% of the sample.

What the research found in general, with its limitations: Cytomegalovirus status was reported to be diagnosed by the classifier with high specificity and sensitivity in both the original and validation cohorts. In an earlier analysis of some 550 of the donors, most TCR beta V segments were observed in productive rearrangements about 87% or about 30% of the time, broadly matching IMGT annotations. Compared with the roughly 710-donor mean, donors in an Asian-associated ancestry cluster had fewer N-insertions in productive TCRs, according to a later genetic analysis. A further reported finding was that TCR beta sequences accurately predicted the HLA-A and HLA-B alleles for most subjects in the first cohort. CMV serostatus was the only immune exposure information available for the cohort. Only TCR beta chains were sequenced in this cohort, and the absence of alpha or paired-chain data limited detectable features. The study gave a list of roughly 150 TCR beta chains associated with cytomegalovirus. Sequencing depth was assumed to be roughly uniform across donors in the presence/absence analyses, though that assumption may not hold. When HLA alleles, especially DR and DQ, strongly co-occurred, TCR associations were difficult to assign to individual alleles. Linkage disequilibrium might explain the correlated functional status among segregating V segments, but an unknown experimental factor could not be excluded. According to the authors, the approach could potentially be generalized to other disease states and immunological phenotypes. Most CMV-associated TCR beta chains appeared to be HLA-restricted in a later analysis, and the HLA associations seemed to be driven largely by CMV exposure. Because HLA typing was missing for some donors at each locus, association tests included only the typed subset. Several of the top co-occurrence clusters appeared to be linked to parvovirus B19, influenza, CMV and Epstein-Barr virus, according to a later analysis. Across donors, most TCR sequences were observed very rarely, whereas some public TCRs were present in many individuals. The 87-base-pair reads could not distinguish some IMGT-functional V segments, including TRBV6-2 and TRBV6-3, so those segments were excluded. An association between a missense DCLRE1C variant and V-gene and J-gene trimming of TCR beta chains was found in a later genetic analysis and replicated in an independent cohort. Specific HLA alleles were associated with over 15,000 TCR beta sequences at a false discovery rate of 0.05 in a later analysis. Some 15 rarely observed V segments, including chromosome 9 orphons, were excluded from the earlier analysis of a few hundred of the donors because counts were too low. Compared with equally common non-associated chains, HLA-associated TCR beta chains in a later analysis were more clonally expanded and had lower generation probabilities. A cluster of highly shared sequence variants was judged likely to be a technical artifact of the sequencing pipeline. In a later analysis, the rate of TCR association differed among HLA loci, with DRB1 alleles having the most associated TCRs and HLA-C alleles having the fewest. A few of the identified cytomegalovirus-associated TCR beta chains were confirmed in vitro to be specific for cytomegalovirus antigens.

CDR1 and CDR2 were assigned from the germline V gene (reference sequence) as SEHNR and FQNEAQ. Measured from the cysteine to the phenylalanine, the CDR3 is 15 residues long. The sequence is cut down to CDR3 DNA, 45 bases in frame from base 1. Cut back by 1 base and 2 bases, the V and J ends lie 9 bases apart. The cohort was made up of several hundred healthy bone marrow donors. At the time of sampling, all cohort members were nominally healthy, though unrecorded immune exposures were likely present. The donor was CMV seronegative and was included in the group of a few hundred seronegative cohort members. A peripheral blood sample was provided by each donor, and peripheral blood mononuclear cells were used for TCR beta sequencing. The Qiagen DNeasy Blood Extraction Kit was used to extract genomic DNA from the blood cell samples. On this clone itself: Its antigen is currently not known. No much larger clone exists at a distance of one base, and base qualities are not known.

The chain is assembled from TRBV7-9 and TRBJ1-5; the D gene identity is not certain. The source is a man aged 50-59 years in good health and CMV-seronegative. Sequencing input: PBMCs. In nucleotide form, the sequence is TGTGCCAGCAGCTTAGGGGGAGGAGGCAATCAGCCCCAGCATTTT. Its translation reads: CASSLGGGGNQPQHF.